The 26 T cell receptor beta chains reported below all come from one sample, sequenced in a study of spatial heterogeneity in lung cancer. Noted time point: sample taken at primary tumor resection. Frozen PBMC, nontumor lung or tumor provided whole RNA, which was sequenced unsorted. Via MiXCR, TCRdb re-called the 5' RACE reads, giving one row per CDR3 protein. The table includes some 53,000 distinct CDR3 sequences, less than 8.5% detected once. The specimen was PBMCs, collected at surgery. These receptors were obtained from a female donor with early-stage non-small cell lung cancer.

There are many counts of this clonotype. The chain has TRBV28 and TRBJ2-2; 8 positions match TRBD2. V lost 10 bases to trimming and J lost 6 bases; unmatched junction nucleotides: 13. The CDR3 length is 15 residues. CDR1 and CDR2 (germline): MDHEN, SYDVKM. CDR3: CATPRSGGIAGELFF. The CDR3, as DNA: TGTGCCACCCCTAGGAGCGGGGGAATCGCCGGGGAGCTGTTTTTT.

This chain links TRBV6-5 with TRBJ1-4, with D possibly TRBD1 on 6 matching bases. The CDR3 covers 14 residues. V was pared by 6 bases and J by 0 bases, with 8 bases between. Looked up from germline, CDR1 is MNHEY and CDR2 is SVGAGI. The DNA for the CDR3 is TGTGCCAGCAGGCGGACAGCAACTAATGAAAAACTGTTTTTT. Translating it yields CASRRTATNEKLFF.

Worth noting for this clonotype: A much more abundant neighbour one base away suggests this may be a read error. The J gene is TRBJ1-1, the V gene TRBV7-9, with a weak D call TRBD1 (5 bases). CDR3 length: 13 residues. Germline CDR1 reads SEHNR; CDR2 reads FQNEAQ (reference sequence). CDR3 DNA: TGTACCAGCAGCAGAGAGGGGAATACTGAAGCTTTCTTT. Translation gives CTSSREGNTEAFF.

This clonotype was detected many times. For the CDR3, the DNA is TGCGCCAGCAGCCTCGACGGGCCCGGGGCCAACGTCCTGACTTTC. Translating gives CASSLDGPGANVLTF. The gene calls are TRBV5-1 and TRBJ2-6; D is uncertain. Trimming left V 4 bases short and J 4 bases short, with 12 bases between. This CDR3 has 15 amino acids. The germline V gene has CDR1 SGHRS and CDR2 YFSETQ.

This chain uses TRBV7-9 with TRBJ2-2; TRBD1 matches 10 bases. Germline V gives CDR1 SEHNR, CDR2 FQNEAQ (reference sequence). CDR3 size: 15 residues. V lost 3 bases and J lost 3; bases outside the gene matches: 1. The CDR3 nucleotides read TGTGCCAGCAGCTTGGGACAGGGGTACACCGGGGAGCTGTTTTTT. Protein product: CASSLGQGYTGELFF.

This clonotype was seen repeatedly, ten times or more. The gene calls are TRBV7-6 and TRBJ1-4; D is ambiguous. V lost 1 base to trimming and J lost 3 bases, with 9 bases between them. Germline values: CDR1 SGHVS, CDR2 FNYEAQ. The CDR3 loop spans 15 amino acids. CDR3 DNA: TGTGCCAGCAGCTTAGGAGGCGTGCCTAATGAAAAACTGTTTTTT. Residues: CASSLGGVPNEKLFF.

This clonotype was picked up many times. J is TRBJ2-5 and V is TRBV11-2; D is perhaps TRBD2 (5 bases). Trimming left V 1 base short and J 4 bases short, with 10 bases between. CDR1 and CDR2 (germline): SGHAT, FQNNGV. The CDR3 has 14 residues. The CDR3 DNA is TGTGCCAGCAGCTTAGTGACTAACTCAGAGACCCAGTACTTC. Its protein is CASSLVTNSETQYF.

The J gene is TRBJ2-5, the V gene TRBV12-5; D is ambiguous. V lost 4 bases and J lost 2, with 14 bases in between. Germline CDR1 LGHNT, CDR2 FRNRAP. The CDR3 loop spans 15 amino acids. As DNA, the CDR3 is TGTGCTAGTGGTTCCTCGAGACAAGGACAAGAGACCCAGTACTTC. It yields the protein CASGSSRQGQETQYF.

This clonotype was recorded at least ten times. The chain combines TRBV28 with TRBJ2-1; D perhaps matches TRBD2 (7 bases). The CDR3 totals 17 residues. Deletions cut 6 bases from V and 2 bases from J, with 20 bases between. Germline CDR1 is MDHEN and CDR2 is SYDVKM. CDR3 in DNA: TGTGCCAGCAGCACCTCCGGAGGGGGAGGGACCTACAATGAGCAGTTCTTC. Translated: CASSTSGGGGTYNEQFF.

This clonotype qualifies as medium-sized. V usage is TRBV27 and J usage is TRBJ1-3; TRBD1 matches at 8 bases. The germline gives CDR1 MNHEY, CDR2 SMNVEV (reference sequence). This CDR3 is built from 15 residues. V was clipped by 6 bases and J by 0 bases; unmatched bases: 4. CDR3 nucleotide sequence: TGTGCCAGCAGACCGACAGGGGACTCTGGAAACACCATATATTTT. This translates into CASRPTGDSGNTIYF.

This clonotype has at least ten counts. V is TRBV5-4 and J is TRBJ2-3; D remains ambiguous. The CDR3 is made up of 15 amino acids. Between the trimmed V and J ends, which lost 0 bases and 0 bases, there was a span of 8 bases. The germline V gene encodes CDR1 SGHNT and CDR2 YYREEE (reference sequence). The CDR3 DNA reads as TGTGCCAGCAGCTTGGGTCCTGGTAGCACAGATACGCAGTATTTT. Translated, it gives CASSLGPGSTDTQYF.

This clonotype came up a few times. The chain links TRBV11-2 to TRBJ2-1; D tentatively fits TRBD1 or TRBD2 (5 bases each). The V and J ends lost 2 bases and 7 bases respectively, with 12 bases between them. There are 14 residues in the CDR3. The V gene's germline CDR1 is SGHAT and CDR2 FQNNGV. CDR3 region: CASSLMRGSNEQFF. The CDR3 region has the DNA TGTGCCAGCAGCTTAATGAGGGGATCGAATGAGCAGTTCTTC.

This clonotype appeared a few times. The chain combines TRBV7-9 with TRBJ1-3; D is undetermined. V shed 1 base and J shed 0 bases, with 10 bases lying between them. CDR1 is SEHNR, CDR2 FQNEAQ, per germline (reference sequence). The CDR3 totals 16 residues. CDR3 sequence reads: CASSLGSQFSGNTIYF. CDR3 DNA sequence: TGTGCCAGCAGCTTAGGAAGCCAGTTCTCTGGAAACACCATATATTTT.

This clonotype showed up many times. The genes are TRBV20-1 and TRBJ2-5, with TRBD1 matching 7 bases. Losses at the gene ends were 6 bases for V and 1 base for J; bases not matched to a gene: 11. Germline assignment: CDR1 DFQATT and CDR2 SNEGSKA (reference sequence). This CDR3 comprises 15 residues. CDR3 sequence reads: CSAKFTGVGQETQYF. In DNA, the CDR3 is TGCAGTGCCAAATTTACAGGGGTGGGCCAAGAGACCCAGTACTTC.

Only a few counts were recorded for this clonotype. The chain carries TRBV20-1 and TRBJ2-3, with D perhaps TRBD2 (6 bases). V lost 4 bases and J 10 bases, leaving 12 bases between the germline ends. CDR1 DFQATT and CDR2 SNEGSKA come from the germline V gene (reference sequence). The CDR3 is 11 residues long. Here the CDR3 reads CSATDYPAQYF. The CDR3 region has the DNA TGCAGTGCTACGGACTACCCGGCGCAGTATTTT.

This clonotype has a count of ten or more. CDR3 loop: CSARDAPGPNSPLHF. CDR3 bases: TGCAGTGCTAGAGACGCTCCGGGTCCAAATTCACCCCTCCACTTT. The J gene is TRBJ1-6, the V gene TRBV20-1; D is ambiguous. V shed 0 bases and J shed 7 bases, with 13 bases lying between them. Germline V gives CDR1 DFQATT, CDR2 SNEGSKA (reference sequence). The CDR3 has 15 residues.

This clonotype was counted many times. This chain joins TRBV12-3 or TRBV12-4 and TRBJ1-1; possible D gene TRBD1, 5 bases. The CDR3 has 15 amino acids. V lost 6 bases and J 0 bases, leaving 14 bases between the germline ends. The DNA of the CDR3 is TGTGCCAGCAGCCCGGGACGGAACATGAACACTGAAGCTTTCTTT. Translation: CASSPGRNMNTEAFF.

At least ten counts were recorded for this clonotype. The chain links TRBV29-1 to TRBJ1-1; 9 bases agree with TRBD1. After removal of 3 bases from V and 9 bases from J, the junction contained 8 bases not matched to a gene. CDR3 length equals 13 residues. Germline V gives CDR1 SQVTM, CDR2 ANQGSEA. CDR3 residues: CSVDSGTGTKAFF. In DNA, the CDR3 is TGCAGCGTTGACTCCGGGACAGGGACTAAAGCTTTCTTT.

The rearrangement links TRBV7-9 to TRBJ2-3; unclear D gene. Germline V gene lookup returns CDR1 SEHNR and CDR2 FQNEAQ (reference sequence). This CDR3 has 16 amino acids. V was trimmed by 2 bases and J by 1 base, leaving 13 bases between them. The CDR3 DNA reads as TGTGCCAGCAGCTTAACGGCCACCAGGCGCACAGATACGCAGTATTTT. Protein: CASSLTATRRTDTQYF.

This clonotype occurred many times. This chain connects TRBV6-5 to TRBJ2-2; 8 nucleotides agree with TRBD1. CDR3 size: 15 residues. The V and J ends lost 4 bases and 4 bases, in that order; junction bases with no gene match: 5. The germline V gene encodes CDR1 MNHEY and CDR2 SVGAGI. CDR3 protein: CASSSYRGATGELFF. The CDR3 DNA is TGTGCCAGCAGTTCCTACAGGGGGGCCACCGGGGAGCTGTTTTTT.

This clonotype was seen repeatedly, ten times or more. The chain links TRBV12-3 or TRBV12-4 to TRBJ2-6; D might be TRBD1 (6 bases). The V gene lost 6 bases and the J gene lost 7 bases, with 28 bases spanning the gap. CDR3 length: 19 residues. The DNA for the CDR3 is TGTGCCAGCAGCCCAGCCCTTCCGACTATGGGGGCAGGCGCCAACGTCCTGACTTTC. This encodes CASSPALPTMGAGANVLTF.

At least ten counts were recorded for this clonotype. V gene TRBV19 combines with J gene TRBJ1-2; D gene uncertain. The CDR3 has 13 amino acids. Germline values: CDR1 LNHDA, CDR2 SQIVND (reference sequence). V was cut by 6 bases and J by 7 bases, with 15 bases left in between. This chain's CDR3 is CASSGRQTTGYTF. CDR3 in DNA: TGTGCCAGTAGCGGCCGCCAGACGACTGGCTACACCTTC.

Many counts were recorded for this clonotype. This chain connects TRBV7-8 to TRBJ1-6, with TRBD1 identical over 7 bases. This CDR3 is 17 amino acids long. Germline V gene data show CDR1 as SGHVS and CDR2 as FQNEAQ. Losses at the gene ends were 5 bases for V and 1 base for J; bases not matched to a gene: 8. The CDR3, as DNA: TGTGCCAGCAGCCTCAGGGGGGCCGGGTCCTATAATTCACCCCTCCACTTT. Translated: CASSLRGAGSYNSPLHF.

This clonotype occurred many times. The J gene is TRBJ2-2, the V gene TRBV2; TRBD1 agrees at 9 bases. The germline V gene encodes CDR1 SNHLY and CDR2 FYNNEI. The CDR3 is 16 amino acids. The V gene end was trimmed by 0 bases and the J gene end by 2 bases; junction bases not matched to a gene: 1. CDR3 residues: CASSEAGQGNTGELFF. CDR3 sequence (DNA): TGTGCCAGCAGTGAAGCGGGACAGGGAAACACCGGGGAGCTGTTTTTT.

This clonotype has a count of ten or more. V and J are TRBV4-2 and TRBJ1-1; possible D gene TRBD1, 6 bases. Per germline, CDR1 LGHNA and CDR2 YNFKEQ. The CDR3 is 15 amino acids. Trimming cost V 1 base and J 2 bases, with 11 bases left between them. CDR3 protein: CASSQGQGKNTEAFF. CDR3 nucleotides: TGTGCCAGCAGCCAAGGTCAGGGGAAAAACACTGAAGCTTTCTTT.

This clonotype was seen a handful of times. The chain recombines TRBV19 with TRBJ2-3, with a possible D match to TRBD1 (6 bases). CDR1 is LNHDA, CDR2 SQIVND, per germline (reference sequence). The CDR3 loop spans 14 amino acids. V dropped 5 bases and J dropped 3 bases, with 12 bases sitting between them. DNA of the CDR3: TGTGCCAGTAGTTGGTGGGGACAAACAGATACGCAGTATTTT. Protein sequence: CASSWWGQTDTQYF.